Following are 21 T cell receptor beta chains from one sample sequenced in a study of identical twins. TCRdb fed the 5' RACE reads into MiXCR, producing one record per CDR3 protein. This table has some 1,600,000 distinct CDR3 sequences, under 35% appearing once. Sequenced input: cord blood. The receptors were gathered from a newborn girl in good health.

This clonotype turned up a few times. J is TRBJ2-1 and V is TRBV20-1, with TRBD2 identical over 13 bases. Germline-derived CDR1 and CDR2 are DFQATT and SNEGSKA (reference sequence). This CDR3 has 13 residues. The V and J ends lost 8 bases and 6 bases, in that order; junction bases with no gene match: 4. The CDR3 DNA follows: TGCAGTCCCCGACTAGCGGGAGGCAATGAGCAGTTCTTC. Translation: CSPRLAGGNEQFF.

The chain carries TRBV7-9 and TRBJ1-1; weak D call: TRBD1 (5 bases). The CDR3 is made up of 15 amino acids. V lost 1 base to trimming and J lost 5 bases, with 14 bases between them. Germline assignment: CDR1 SEHNR and CDR2 FQNEAQ (reference sequence). This CDR3 is CASSLVGGTTTEAFF. The CDR3 DNA reads TGTGCCAGCAGCTTAGTTGGAGGGACCACTACTGAAGCTTTCTTT.

The chain carries TRBV10-2 and TRBJ1-2; 9 positions match TRBD1. CDR1 is WSHSY and CDR2 is SAAADI in the germline V gene. V was clipped by 8 bases and J by 2 bases; unmatched bases: 6. The CDR3 is 14 amino acids. CDR3 protein: CASWDRDGNYGYTF. CDR3 bases: TGCGCCAGCTGGGACAGGGACGGAAACTATGGCTACACCTTC.

CDR3 DNA sequence: TGCAGTGCTCTAACCCGGGACAGCTCCTACGAGCAGTACTTC. This translates into CSALTRDSSYEQYF. This rearrangement joins TRBV20-1 to TRBJ2-7; 7 bases match TRBD1. From germline, CDR1 is DFQATT and CDR2 SNEGSKA (reference sequence). The V segment lost 5 bases and the J segment 0 bases; nucleotides outside the gene matches: 7. The CDR3 loop spans 14 amino acids.

The rearrangement joins TRBV18 to TRBJ2-2; no clear D gene. Germline V gene sequence: CDR1 KGHSH, CDR2 LQKENI. CDR3 size: 16 residues. Between the trimmed V and J ends, which lost 1 base and 4 bases, there was a span of 13 bases. This CDR3 is CASSPQHIDSTGELFF. CDR3 DNA sequence: TGTGCCAGCTCACCACAGCATATCGACTCCACCGGGGAGCTGTTTTTT. The entire variable domain, with the rest obtained from reference TRBV18 and TRBJ2-2, is as follows: NAGVMQNPRHLVRRRGQEARLRCSPMKGHSHVYWYRQLPEEGLKFMVYLQKENIIDESGMPKERFSAEFPKEGPSILRIQQVVRGDSAAYFCASSPQHIDSTGELFFGEGSRLTVL.

The V call is TRBV7-6, the J call TRBJ2-2; 7 nucleotides line up with TRBD1. The CDR3 is made up of 18 amino acids. Germline V lookup: CDR1 SGHVS, CDR2 FNYEAQ. The junction had 12 bases not matched to a gene; V was cut back by 2 bases and J by 3 bases. Written as DNA, the CDR3 is TGTGCCAGCAGCTTACCCATAACCGACAGGGACCACACCGGGGAGCTGTTTTTT. This translates into CASSLPITDRDHTGELFF.

The sample holds one count of this clonotype. This chain connects TRBV2 to TRBJ1-2; the D gene is possibly TRBD1 (6 bases). The CDR3 totals 16 residues. Germline assignment: CDR1 SNHLY and CDR2 FYNNEI. The germline V and J ends were trimmed by 8 bases and 4 bases, with 23 bases remaining between them. The DNA of the CDR3 is TGTGCCAGCTTCTGGCGGGGGACACCCCGGGGCTATGGCTACACCTTC. Its protein product is CASFWRGTPRGYGYTF.

Notes on this clonotype: A clone one base away is much larger, so this may be a read error. This chain uses TRBV12-3 or TRBV12-4 with TRBJ2-7; D might be TRBD2 (6 bases). Trimming pared 4 bases from V and 7 bases from J, leaving 23 bases between. The CDR3 totals 16 residues. The CDR3 nucleotides are TGTGCCAGCAGTTCGGTGGGCGCGGGGAAGTACAATGAGCAGTACTTC. It yields the protein CASSSVGAGKYNEQYF.

This clonotype was counted a few times. The J gene is TRBJ2-7, the V gene TRBV2; 11 bases map to TRBD1. Germline V CDR1 and CDR2: SNHLY, FYNNEI. The trim removed 9 bases at V and 6 bases at J, leaving 4 bases unmatched. This CDR3 spans 12 amino acids. CDR3 sequence (DNA): TGTGCCAGTCCCGGGACAGGGGGCGAGCAGTACTTC. This translates into CASPGTGGEQYF. Based on the CDR3 plus reference TRBV2 and TRBJ2-7, the full variable domain is EPEVTQTPSHQVTQMGQEVILRCVPISNHLYFYWYRQILGQKVEFLVSFYNNEISEKSEIFDDQFSVERPDGSNFTLKIRSTKLEDSAMYFCASPGTGGEQYFGPGTRLTVT.

The rearrangement links TRBV2 to TRBJ1-5; D not resolved. Looked up from germline, CDR1 is SNHLY and CDR2 is FYNNEI. The CDR3 runs to 16 residues. V was clipped by 6 bases and J by 0 bases, with 15 bases between them. CDR3 DNA sequence: TGTGCCAGCAGGCCACGCAGGCCCGTTAGCAATCAGCCCCAGCATTTT. Encoded protein: CASRPRRPVSNQPQHF.

About this clonotype itself: At one of its ends the junction is not consistent with the germline gene, which may arise from a read error. The CDR3 DNA reads TGTGCCAGCAGTTTTCTTGGTCCAGACAATCAGCCCCGGCATTTT. It yields the protein CASSFLGPDNQPRHF. The chain has TRBV12-3 or TRBV12-4 and TRBJ1-5; D not resolved. There are 15 residues in the CDR3.

The chain carries TRBV29-1 and TRBJ2-7, with 9 bases fitting TRBD2. The end of the DNA aligns better with TRBJ2-5, so the J call may be wrong. CDR3 length: 13 residues. Germline loops: CDR1 SQVTM, CDR2 ANQGSEA. The CDR3 nucleotides read TGCAGCTCGGAAATAGCGGGGGAAGAGACCCAGTACTTC. Its translation is CSSEIAGEETQYF.

V is TRBV4-2 and J is TRBJ2-1, with 7 positions matching TRBD2. The V segment lost 1 base and the J segment 4 bases; nucleotides outside the gene matches: 7. CDR3 size: 16 residues. Germline V gene data show CDR1 as LGHNA and CDR2 as YNFKEQ. CDR3: CASSQAPGLEYNEQFF. Here the CDR3 DNA reads TGTGCCAGCAGCCAAGCCCCCGGACTAGAATACAATGAGCAGTTCTTC.

This clonotype has only a few counts. The CDR3 here is CSVDPGAGELFF. In nucleotides, the CDR3 is TGCAGCGTTGATCCCGGAGCCGGGGAGCTGTTTTTT. V usage is TRBV29-1 and J usage is TRBJ2-2; no firm D call. V was trimmed by 3 bases and J by 6 bases, leaving 8 bases between them. The CDR3 totals 12 residues. Germline V CDR1 and CDR2: SQVTM, ANQGSEA.

The chain recombines TRBV5-1 with TRBJ2-4; D possibly matches TRBD1 or TRBD2 (5 bases each). V lost 1 base, J lost 8 bases, and 16 bases lay in between. There are 15 residues in the CDR3. The germline gives CDR1 SGHRS, CDR2 YFSETQ. CDR3 sequence (DNA): TGCGCCAGCAGCTTGCCGGGGACGTCCAGGGACATTCAGTACTTC. Translating gives CASSLPGTSRDIQYF.

The chain joins TRBV12-3 or TRBV12-4 to TRBJ2-5; D may match TRBD1 or TRBD2 (5 bases each). The ends were cut back, 3 bases at V and 5 bases at J, with 13 bases in the middle. This CDR3 is 14 amino acids long. For the CDR3, the DNA is TGTGCCAGCAGTTTCGGGGCACTGGGGGAGACCCAGTACTTC. The encoded protein is CASSFGALGETQYF.

Regarding this clonotype: With a much larger clone just one base away, this may be a read error. The chain joins TRBV5-1 to TRBJ2-7, with TRBD2 matching 10 bases. Germline CDR1 is SGHRS and CDR2 is YFSETQ. This CDR3 is built from 14 residues. After removal of 6 bases from V and 4 bases from J, the junction contained 7 bases not matched to a gene. CDR3 DNA sequence: TGCGCCAGCAACTTACTAGCGGGAAAATACGAGCAGTACTTC. Translated, it gives CASNLLAGKYEQYF.

The rearrangement joins TRBV5-8 to TRBJ2-5; 7 nucleotides line up with TRBD2. The CDR3 runs to 14 residues. Germline-derived CDR1 and CDR2 are SGHTS and YDEGEE. Trimming took 4 bases from V and 5 from J; bases not matched to a gene: 8. CDR3 coding DNA: TGTGCCAGCAGCGTAGGATGGACTAGTGAGACCCAGTACTTC. It specifies CASSVGWTSETQYF.

The chain couples TRBV27 to TRBJ2-3; D unresolved. Trimming stripped 7 bases from V and 3 bases from J, with 14 bases between. The CDR3 consists of 14 residues. Germline CDR1 is MNHEY and CDR2 is SMNVEV (reference sequence). CDR3: CASNLLGQTDTQYF. In DNA form, the CDR3 reads TGTGCCAGCAATCTATTGGGCCAGACAGATACGCAGTATTTT.

In its sample, this clonotype was seen a few times. This chain connects TRBV27 to TRBJ2-7; 7 bases agree with TRBD1. The CDR3 consists of 15 residues. Germline lookup yields CDR1 MNHEY and CDR2 SMNVEV (reference sequence). V was pared by 4 bases and J by 0 bases, with 6 bases of the junction left unmatched. CDR3: CASSSDRVGSYEQYF. In nucleotides, the CDR3 is TGTGCCAGCAGTTCCGACAGGGTAGGCTCCTACGAGCAGTACTTC.

The chain combines TRBV10-2 with TRBJ2-2; 8 bases are a match to TRBD2. There are 16 residues in the CDR3. Germline assignment: CDR1 WSHSY and CDR2 SAAADI. V was clipped by 4 bases and J by 1 base; unmatched bases: 5. The CDR3 spells CASSGFGGVNTGELFF. Written as DNA, the CDR3 is TGCGCCAGCAGTGGATTCGGGGGGGTGAACACCGGGGAGCTGTTTTTT.